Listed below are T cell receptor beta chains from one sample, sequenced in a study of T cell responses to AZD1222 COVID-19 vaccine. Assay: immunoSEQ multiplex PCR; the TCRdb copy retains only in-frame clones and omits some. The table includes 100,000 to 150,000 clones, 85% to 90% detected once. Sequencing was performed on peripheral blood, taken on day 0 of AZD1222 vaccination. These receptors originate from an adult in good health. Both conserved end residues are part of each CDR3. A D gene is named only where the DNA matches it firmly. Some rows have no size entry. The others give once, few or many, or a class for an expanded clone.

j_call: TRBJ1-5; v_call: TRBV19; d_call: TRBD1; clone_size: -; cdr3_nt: TGTGCCAGTAGTCCCCGGGAGGGGGCAGAACAGCCCCAGCATTTT; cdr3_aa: CASSPREGAEQPQHF
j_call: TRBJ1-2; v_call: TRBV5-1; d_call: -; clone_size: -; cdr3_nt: TGCGCCAGCAGCTTGGCCGGGGTTGAGGGGTGCACCTTC; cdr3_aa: CASSLAGVEGCTF
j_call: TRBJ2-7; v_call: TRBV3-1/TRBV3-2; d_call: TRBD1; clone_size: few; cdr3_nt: TGTGCCAGCAGCTCGACAGGGGGCCCCTACGAGCAGTACTTC; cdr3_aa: CASSSTGGPYEQYF
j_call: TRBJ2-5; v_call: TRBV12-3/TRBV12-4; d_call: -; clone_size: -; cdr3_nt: TGTGCCAGCAGTTTTGGGAGGGAGACCCAGTACTTC; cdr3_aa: CASSFGRETQYF
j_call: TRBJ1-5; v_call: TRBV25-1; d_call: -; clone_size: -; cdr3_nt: TGTGCCAGCAGTGAATCCGGACCCCGTCAGCCCCAGCATTTT; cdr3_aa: CASSESGPRQPQHF
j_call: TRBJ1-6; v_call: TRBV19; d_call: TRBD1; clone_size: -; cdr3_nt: TGTGCCAGTAGTCGCGGGACAGCCTCACCCCTCCACTTT; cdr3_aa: CASSRGTASPLHF
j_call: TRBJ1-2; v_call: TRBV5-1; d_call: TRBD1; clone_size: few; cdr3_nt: TGCGCCAGCAGCTTGGAGGGGGCGGTTTCCCTTGTCGGCTACACCTTC; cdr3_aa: CASSLEGAVSLVGYTF
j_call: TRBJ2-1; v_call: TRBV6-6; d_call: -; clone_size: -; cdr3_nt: TGTGCCAGCAGTTTGCCTCAGGGGAATGAGCAGTTCTTC; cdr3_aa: CASSLPQGNEQFF
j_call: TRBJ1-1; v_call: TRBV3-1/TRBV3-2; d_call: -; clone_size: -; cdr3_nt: TGTGCCAGCAGCCAACCGCAGGGGAGCACTGAAGCTTTCTTT; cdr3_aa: CASSQPQGSTEAFF
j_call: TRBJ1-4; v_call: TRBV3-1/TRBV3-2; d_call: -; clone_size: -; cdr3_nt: TGTGCCAGCAGCCAGGGAACAGGGTATCTTACTAATGAAAAACTGTTTTTT; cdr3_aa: CASSQGTGYLTNEKLFF
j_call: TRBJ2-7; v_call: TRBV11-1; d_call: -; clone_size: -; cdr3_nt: TGTGCCAGCAGCACCCGACAGGTTCCCTCCTACGAGCAGTACTTC; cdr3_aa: CASSTRQVPSYEQYF
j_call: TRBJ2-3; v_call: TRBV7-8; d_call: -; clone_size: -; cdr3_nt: TGTGCCAGCAGCTTAGCGGCGGCAGATACGCAGTATTTT; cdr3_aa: CASSLAAADTQYF
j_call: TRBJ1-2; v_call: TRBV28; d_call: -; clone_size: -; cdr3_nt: TGTGCCAGCAGTTTATCGGCCGGAGCTAACTATGGCTACACCTTC; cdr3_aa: CASSLSAGANYGYTF
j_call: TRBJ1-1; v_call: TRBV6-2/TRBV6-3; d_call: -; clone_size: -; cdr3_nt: TGTGCCAGCAGTTGGGGGGTTCCGAACACTGAAGCTTTCTTT; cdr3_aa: CASSWGVPNTEAFF
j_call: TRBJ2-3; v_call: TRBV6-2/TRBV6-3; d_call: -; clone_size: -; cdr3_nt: TGTGCCAGCAGTTACTGGGGGGCCACCACAGATACGCAGTATTTT; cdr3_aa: CASSYWGATTDTQYF
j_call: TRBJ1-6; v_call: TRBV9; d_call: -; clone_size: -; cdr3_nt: TGTGCCAGCAAGCCCCGAGGTAACGATAATTCACCCCTCCACTTT; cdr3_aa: CASKPRGNDNSPLHF
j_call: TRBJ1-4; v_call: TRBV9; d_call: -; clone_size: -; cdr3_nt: TGTGCCAGCAGCGTAAAGTTGGGGGATGAAAAACTGTTTTTT; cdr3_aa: CASSVKLGDEKLFF
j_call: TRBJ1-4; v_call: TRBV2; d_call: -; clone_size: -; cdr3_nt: TGTGCCAGCACCCGTGGGGGGACAACTAATGAAAAACTGTTTTTT; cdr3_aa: CASTRGGTTNEKLFF
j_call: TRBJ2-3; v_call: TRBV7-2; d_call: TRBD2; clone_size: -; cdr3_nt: TGTGCCAGCAGCTTAACTAGCGGGAGGCCCGATACGCAGTATTTT; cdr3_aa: CASSLTSGRPDTQYF
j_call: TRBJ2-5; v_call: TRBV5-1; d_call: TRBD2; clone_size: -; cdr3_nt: TGCGCCAGCAGCCAGGGGACTAGCGCGGAGACCCAGTACTTC; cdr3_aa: CASSQGTSAETQYF
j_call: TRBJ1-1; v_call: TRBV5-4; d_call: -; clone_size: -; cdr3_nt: TGTGCCAGCAGCTTGGGGAGGAACACTGAAGCTTTCTTT; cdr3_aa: CASSLGRNTEAFF
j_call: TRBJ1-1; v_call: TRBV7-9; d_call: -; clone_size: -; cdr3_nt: TGTGCCAGCAGCTTAGAACCTGGGGCCGACACTGAAGCTTTCTTT; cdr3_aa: CASSLEPGADTEAFF
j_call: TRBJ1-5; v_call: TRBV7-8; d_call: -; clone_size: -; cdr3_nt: TGTGCCAGCAGGATGTGGGGGAACCACAATCAGCCCCAGCATTTT; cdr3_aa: CASRMWGNHNQPQHF
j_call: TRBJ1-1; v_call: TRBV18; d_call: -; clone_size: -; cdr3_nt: TGTGCCAGCTCACCAGGGAACAGCTTGAACACTGAAGCTTTCTTT; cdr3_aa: CASSPGNSLNTEAFF
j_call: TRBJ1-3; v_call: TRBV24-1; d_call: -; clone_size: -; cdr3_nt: TGTGCCACCAGTGATGGTTGGGGTACCATATATTTT; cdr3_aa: CATSDGWGTIYF
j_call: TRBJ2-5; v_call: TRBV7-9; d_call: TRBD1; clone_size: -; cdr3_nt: TGTGCCAGCAGCTTAGACAGGGGAGTTGGGGAGACCCAGTACTTC; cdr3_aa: CASSLDRGVGETQYF
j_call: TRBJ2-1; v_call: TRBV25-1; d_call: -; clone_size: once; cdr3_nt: TGTGCCAGCAGTGCACGGACAGAGGGGGGTGAGCAGTTCTTC; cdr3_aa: CASSARTEGGEQFF
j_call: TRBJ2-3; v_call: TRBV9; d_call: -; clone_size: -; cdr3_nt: TGTGCCAGCAGCGTAGGGGTGAGCAAAGATACGCAGTATTTT; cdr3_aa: CASSVGVSKDTQYF
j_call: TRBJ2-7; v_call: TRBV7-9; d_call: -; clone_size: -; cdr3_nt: TGTGCCAGCAGCTTAGGGGTAGCCTACGAGCAGTACTTC; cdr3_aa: CASSLGVAYEQYF
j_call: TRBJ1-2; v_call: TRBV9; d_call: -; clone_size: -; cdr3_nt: TGTGCCAGCAGCGGGGAAGGGACGGCCCTTTCCTCCTATGGCTACACCTTC; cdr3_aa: CASSGEGTALSSYGYTF
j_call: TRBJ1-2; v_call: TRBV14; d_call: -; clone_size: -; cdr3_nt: TGTGCCAGCAGCACACAACAGGGATGGAGCTACACCTTC; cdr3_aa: CASSTQQGWSYTF
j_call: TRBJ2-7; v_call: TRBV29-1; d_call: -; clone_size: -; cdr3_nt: TGCAGCGTCAGGGAGAGCTCCTACGAGCAGTACTTC; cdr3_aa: CSVRESSYEQYF
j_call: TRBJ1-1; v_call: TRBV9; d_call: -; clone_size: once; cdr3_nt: TGTGCCAGCAGCACTGGACACACGAACACTGAAGCTTTCTTT; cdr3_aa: CASSTGHTNTEAFF
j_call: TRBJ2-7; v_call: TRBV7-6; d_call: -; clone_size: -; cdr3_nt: TGTGCCAGCAGTAGGAGGGACACGGTGAATGAGCAGTACTTC; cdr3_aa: CASSRRDTVNEQYF
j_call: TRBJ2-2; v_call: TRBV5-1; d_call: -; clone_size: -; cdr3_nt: TGCGCCAGCAGCTCGGGACTCCGTTCCGGGGAGCTGTTTTTT; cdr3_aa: CASSSGLRSGELFF
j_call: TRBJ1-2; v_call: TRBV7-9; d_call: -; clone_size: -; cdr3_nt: TGTGCCAGCAGCACCCCCTCCATCCCGGGATTCGGGAGCGGCTACACCTTC; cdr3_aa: CASSTPSIPGFGSGYTF
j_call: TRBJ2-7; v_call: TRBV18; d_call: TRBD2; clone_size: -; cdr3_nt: TGTGCCAGTGGGACTAGCGGATCCTACGAGCAGTACTTC; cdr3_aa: CASGTSGSYEQYF
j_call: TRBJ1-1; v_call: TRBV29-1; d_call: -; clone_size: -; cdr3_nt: TGCAGCGTTGAACGGGACGGACCTAACACTGAAGCTTTCTTT; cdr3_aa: CSVERDGPNTEAFF
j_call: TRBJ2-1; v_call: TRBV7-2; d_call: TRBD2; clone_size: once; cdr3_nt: TGTGCCAGCAGCTTAGTAGCGGGGGGCCGCTACAATGAGCAGTTCTTC; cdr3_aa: CASSLVAGGRYNEQFF
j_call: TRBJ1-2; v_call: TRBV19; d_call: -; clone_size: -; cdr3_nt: TGTGCCAGTAGCTCCCGGGAGTGGGATGGCTACACCTTC; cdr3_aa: CASSSREWDGYTF
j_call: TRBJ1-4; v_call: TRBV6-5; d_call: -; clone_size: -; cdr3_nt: TGTGCCAGCAGTTACTCCTCAACTAATGAAAAACTGTTTTTT; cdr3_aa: CASSYSSTNEKLFF
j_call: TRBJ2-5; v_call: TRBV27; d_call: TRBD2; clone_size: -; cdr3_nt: TGTGCCAGCAGTCCCGGACTAGCGGGAGAGACCCAGTACTTC; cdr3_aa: CASSPGLAGETQYF
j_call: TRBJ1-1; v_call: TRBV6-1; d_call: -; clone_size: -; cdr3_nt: TGTGCCAGCAGTGAAGTAGCCCCCGGGAACACTGAAGCTTTCTTT; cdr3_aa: CASSEVAPGNTEAFF
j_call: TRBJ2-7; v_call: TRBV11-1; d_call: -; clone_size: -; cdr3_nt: TGTGCCAGCAGCCCCGGGGGCTCCTACGAGCAGTACTTC; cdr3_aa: CASSPGGSYEQYF
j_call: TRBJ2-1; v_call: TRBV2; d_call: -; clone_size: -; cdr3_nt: TGTGCCAGCACTTTACTGACCTCCTACAATGAGCAGTTCTTC; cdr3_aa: CASTLLTSYNEQFF
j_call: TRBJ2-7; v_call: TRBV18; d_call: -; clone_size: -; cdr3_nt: TGTGCCAGCTCAGCGGGACTGGCCTACGAGCAGTACTTC; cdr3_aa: CASSAGLAYEQYF
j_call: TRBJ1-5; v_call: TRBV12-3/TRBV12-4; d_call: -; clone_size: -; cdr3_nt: TGTGCCAGCAGTTTAGCGGGCACACAGCCCCAGCATTTT; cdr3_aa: CASSLAGTQPQHF
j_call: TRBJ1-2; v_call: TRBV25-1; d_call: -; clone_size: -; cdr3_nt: TGTGCCAGCAGTGATCAGGGGTTCTCTGATCGTGGCTACACCTTC; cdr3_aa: CASSDQGFSDRGYTF
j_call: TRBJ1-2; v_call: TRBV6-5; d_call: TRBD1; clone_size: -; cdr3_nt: TGTGCCAGCAGGCTCGACAGGGGCTATGGCTACACCTTC; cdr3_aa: CASRLDRGYGYTF
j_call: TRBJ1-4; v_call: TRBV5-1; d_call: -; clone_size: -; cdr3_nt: TGCGCCAGCAGCTTGGCCGGTACCCTTGAATTTAATGAAAAACTGTTTTTT; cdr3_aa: CASSLAGTLEFNEKLFF
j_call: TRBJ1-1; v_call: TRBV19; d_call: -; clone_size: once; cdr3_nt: TGTGCCACCTCAAAACCAGGGACCCAGAACACTGAAGCTTTCTTT; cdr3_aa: CATSKPGTQNTEAFF
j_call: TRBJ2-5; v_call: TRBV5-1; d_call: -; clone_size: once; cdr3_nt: TGCGCCAGCAGCTTCCAAGAGACCCAGTACTTC; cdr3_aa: CASSFQETQYF
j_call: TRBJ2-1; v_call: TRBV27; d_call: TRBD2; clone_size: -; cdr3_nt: TGTGCCAGCAAAGGGACTAACTCCTACAATGAGCAGTTCTTC; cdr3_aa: CASKGTNSYNEQFF
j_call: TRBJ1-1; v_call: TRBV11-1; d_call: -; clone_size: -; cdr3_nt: TGTGCCAGCAGCCGGGGGGGATCAAAAACAACTGAAGCTTTCTTT; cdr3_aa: CASSRGGSKTTEAFF
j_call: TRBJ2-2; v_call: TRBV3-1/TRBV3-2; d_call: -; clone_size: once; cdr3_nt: TGTGCCAGCAGCCTCCGGGGCACCGGGGAGCTGTTTTTT; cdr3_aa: CASSLRGTGELFF
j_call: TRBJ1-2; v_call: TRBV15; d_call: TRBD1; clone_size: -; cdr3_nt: TGTGCCACCAGCGCCCTGACAGGGTATGGCTACACCTTC; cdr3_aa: CATSALTGYGYTF
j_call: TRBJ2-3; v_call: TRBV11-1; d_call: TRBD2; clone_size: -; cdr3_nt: TGTGCCAGCAGCTTAGGTGACGCGGGAGCAGATACGCAGTATTTT; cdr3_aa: CASSLGDAGADTQYF
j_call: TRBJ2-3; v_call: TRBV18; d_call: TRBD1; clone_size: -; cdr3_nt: TGTGCCAGCTCATCGACAGGGGGCGGCACAGATACGCAGTATTTT; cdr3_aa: CASSSTGGGTDTQYF
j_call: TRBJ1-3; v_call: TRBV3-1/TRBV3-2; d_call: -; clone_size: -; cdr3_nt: TGTGCCAGCAGAAGGGACCGCAACTCTGGAAACACCATATATTTT; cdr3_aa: CASRRDRNSGNTIYF
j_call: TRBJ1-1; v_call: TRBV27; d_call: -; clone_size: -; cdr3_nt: TGTGCCAGCAGCCAGGGACTGAGAAGATTCTTT; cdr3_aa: CASSQGLRRFF